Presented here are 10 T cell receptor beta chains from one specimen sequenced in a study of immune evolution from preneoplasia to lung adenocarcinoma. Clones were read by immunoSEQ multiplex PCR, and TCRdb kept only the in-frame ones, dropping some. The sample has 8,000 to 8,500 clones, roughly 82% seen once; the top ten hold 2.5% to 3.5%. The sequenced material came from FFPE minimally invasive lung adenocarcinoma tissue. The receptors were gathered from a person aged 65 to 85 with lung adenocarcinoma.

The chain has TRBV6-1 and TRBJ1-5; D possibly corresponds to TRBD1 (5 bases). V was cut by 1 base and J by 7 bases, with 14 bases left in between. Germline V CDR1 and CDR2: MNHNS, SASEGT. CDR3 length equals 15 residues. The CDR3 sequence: CASSEGGGLNQPQHF. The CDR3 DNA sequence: TGTGCCAGCAGTGAAGGGGGCGGGTTAAACCAGCCCCAGCATTTT.

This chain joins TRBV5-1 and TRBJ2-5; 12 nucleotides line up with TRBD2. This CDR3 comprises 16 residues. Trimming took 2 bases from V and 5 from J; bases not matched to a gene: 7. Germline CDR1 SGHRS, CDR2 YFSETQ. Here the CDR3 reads CASSFSSGGAVETQYF. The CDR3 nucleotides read TGCGCCAGCAGCTTTTCTAGCGGGGGGGCCGTGGAGACCCAGTACTTC. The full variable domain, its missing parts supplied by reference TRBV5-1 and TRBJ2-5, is KAGVTQTPRYLIKTRGQQVTLSCSPISGHRSVSWYQQTPGQGLQFLFEYFSETQRNKGNFPGRFSGRQFSNSRSEMNVSTLELGDSALYLCASSFSSGGAVETQYFGPGTRLLVL.

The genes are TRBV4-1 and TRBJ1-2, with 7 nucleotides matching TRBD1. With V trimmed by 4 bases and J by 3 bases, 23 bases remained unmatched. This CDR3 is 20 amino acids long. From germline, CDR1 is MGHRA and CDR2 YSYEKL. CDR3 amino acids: CASSPGGGQASLQSYYGYTF. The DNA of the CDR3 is TGCGCCAGCAGCCCCGGGGGTGGACAGGCGTCCCTTCAGTCCTACTATGGCTACACCTTC.

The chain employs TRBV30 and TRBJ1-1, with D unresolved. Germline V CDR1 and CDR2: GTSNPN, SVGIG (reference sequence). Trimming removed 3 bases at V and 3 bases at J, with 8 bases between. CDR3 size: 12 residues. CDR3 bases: TGTGCCTGGAGAGGTGGTGACACTGAAGCTTTCTTT. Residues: CAWRGGDTEAFF.

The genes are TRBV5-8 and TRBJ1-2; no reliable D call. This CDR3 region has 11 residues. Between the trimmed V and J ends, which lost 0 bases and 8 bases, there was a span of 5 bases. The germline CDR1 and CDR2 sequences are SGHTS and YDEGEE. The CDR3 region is CASSLVGGYTF. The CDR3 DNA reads TGTGCCAGCAGCTTGGTTGGCGGCTACACCTTC.

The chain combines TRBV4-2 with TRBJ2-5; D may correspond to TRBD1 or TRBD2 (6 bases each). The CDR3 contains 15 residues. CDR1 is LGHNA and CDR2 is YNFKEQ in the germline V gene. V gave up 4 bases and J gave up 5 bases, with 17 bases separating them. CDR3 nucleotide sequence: TGTGCCAGCAGCCTCAACACGGGGGCGAGGGAGACCCAGTACTTC. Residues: CASSLNTGARETQYF.

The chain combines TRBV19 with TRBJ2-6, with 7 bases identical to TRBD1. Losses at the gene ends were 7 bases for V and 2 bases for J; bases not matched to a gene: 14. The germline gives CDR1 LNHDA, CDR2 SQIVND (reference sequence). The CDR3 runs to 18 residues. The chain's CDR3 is CASNLVRNRGPGANVLTF. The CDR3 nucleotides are TGTGCCAGTAACCTGGTACGAAACAGGGGACCTGGGGCCAACGTCCTGACTTTC.

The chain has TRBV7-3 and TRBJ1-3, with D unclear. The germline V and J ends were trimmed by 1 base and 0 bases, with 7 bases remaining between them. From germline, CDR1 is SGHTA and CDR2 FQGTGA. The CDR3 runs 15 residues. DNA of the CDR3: TGTGCCAGCAGCTTAAATCGGGGCTCTGGAAACACCATATATTTT. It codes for CASSLNRGSGNTIYF.

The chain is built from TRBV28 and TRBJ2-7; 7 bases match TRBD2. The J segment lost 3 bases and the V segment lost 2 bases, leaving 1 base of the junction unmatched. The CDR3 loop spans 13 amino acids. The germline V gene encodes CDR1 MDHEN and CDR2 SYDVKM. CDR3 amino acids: CASSLPGGYEQYF. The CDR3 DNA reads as TGTGCCAGCAGTTTACCGGGGGGCTACGAGCAGTACTTC.

In DNA, the CDR3 is TGTGCCAGCAGCAGAGCCAGACGGGACGGGGCATGGGCCAACGTCCTGACTTTC. Its protein is CASSRARRDGAWANVLTF. The genes are TRBV2 and TRBJ2-6; D may be TRBD1 or TRBD2 (5 bases each). CDR3 length: 18 amino acids. CDR1 and CDR2 from the germline V gene are SNHLY and FYNNEI. Trimming stripped 6 bases from V and 5 bases from J, with 23 bases between.